This TCR beta chain was recovered during a study of OX40 agonist ivuxolimab in advanced cancers. Patients were ineligible given autoimmune disease history or systemic immunosuppression. V was trimmed by 5 bases and J by 2 bases, leaving 23 bases between them. CDR1 MNHEY and CDR2 SMNVEV come from the germline V gene (reference sequence). This CDR3 is built from 18 residues. Sequencing used immunoSEQ multiplex PCR; TCRdb keeps in-frame clones, though not all of them. The sample holds 100,000 to 150,000 clones, around 90% seen once. The chain recombines TRBV27 with TRBJ2-3; a weak D match, TRBD2 (5 bases). This receptor was obtained from an adult with an advanced solid tumor such as melanoma, head and neck, liver or kidney cancer. This specimen was CD4+ or CD8+ T cells sorted from blood, taken in a trial of the OX40 agonist ivuxolimab. CDR3 sequence reads: CASSVVSTGFIFTDTQYF. The CDR3 DNA reads as TGTGCCAGCAGTGTCGTCTCCACGGGATTTATTTTCACAGATACGCAGTATTTT.